The entry that follows covers one TCR beta chain sequence. Its antigen remains undetermined. No per-base quality is available; no much larger clone lies one base away. Cut back by 8 bases and 2 bases, the V and J ends lie 8 bases apart. Reading from cysteine to phenylalanine, the CDR3 counts 12 amino acids. Of all the DNA, just the CDR3 is kept, 36 bases in frame from base 1. Per the germline V gene, MNHEY is the CDR1 and SVGEGT is the CDR2. In the paper's terms, the time point label means: pre-sensitization, week 0. The treatment or condition label on this specimen signifies: therapeutic diphenylcyclopropenone sensitization with weekly scalp DPC. Blood at each patch-test visit was drawn before the patch test was applied. Patients were eligible if aged 18 to 70, diagnosed with alopecia and judged suitable for DPC therapy, and pregnant patients were excluded. Total RNA was extracted from unfractionated whole blood that had been collected in Tempus Blood RNA tubes.

Library preparation employed RACE. Sequencing relied on a NextSeq 500. Library preparation attached unique molecular identifiers to individual cDNA molecules for quantitative, reproducible TCR counting. Each blood RNA sample was used to sequence both TCR alpha and TCR beta chains. Processing in the source paper ran as follows. A median of about 87,000 TCRs per sample was observed, with a range of roughly 23,224 to 750,000. V, J and CDR3 annotation of the TCR reads was performed with the Decombinator software suite. To make PS versus PT1 abundance plots, every sample was subsampled to the same number of TCRs (28,000). Expanded TCRs were defined as absent before sensitization and observed at least eight times at the 2-week time point. The public reads were reanalyzed by TCRdb: fastp trimming at Q25, MiXCR alignment, in-frame beta chains only. Rows merge per CDR3 protein into single entries with the most common DNA and genes. Here the V and J calls rest on TCRdb's processing, not on the authors' analysis. In this sample the table shows approximately 370,000 distinct CDR3 sequences, about 5% of which occur a single time. The ten largest clonotypes hold over 7% of the sample.

The sample belongs to a study of human T cells and chemical hapten exposure (dated by TCRdb to 2020 to 2023). Describing the broader study: For sensitization, 2% DPC in acetone was applied to a roughly 2 cm by roughly 2 cm area of upper inner arm skin. Throughout the roughly 25-week study period, patients were also given weekly therapeutic DPC doses on the scalp. Patch testing was done on the upper back using Finn chambers containing 0.01% DPC, and results were scored after 6 days according to International Contact Dermatitis Research Group standards. Alopecia areata with under or over 50% scalp involvement, alopecia totalis and alopecia universalis were represented in the patient cohort, which was mostly female. Libraries were combined into a pool for sequencing, and differences in TCR yield between samples came mainly from small differences in library volumes within the pool. Peripheral blood TCR repertoire changes were tracked in vivo in alopecia patients during primary and secondary sensitization to the hapten diphenylcyclopropenone (DPC). Blood samples were taken from patients before sensitization (week 0) and at 2, 6 and about 24 weeks after DPC sensitization. For TCR sequencing, blood came from 25 to 30 alopecia patients at anywhere from one to four time points (pre-sensitization, 2, 6 and 24 weeks). Paper-wide results and their limitations: Patch test score was positively correlated with the number of PT1 expanded TCRs, with significance at thresholds 8, 16 and 32 but not at 4. After repeated subsampling, the strength of the expansion versus patch-test correlation and the threshold at which it became significant changed. All patients had alopecia, a presumed autoimmune disease, so their immune response might differ from that of healthy individuals. Compared with pre-sensitization or healthy control sets, expanded TCRs formed significantly more large CDR3 similarity clusters, which is consistent with antigen-driven responses. DPC sensitization did not change how many TCRs were above 1 in 1000 frequency, and no evidence was found of alterations in global repertoire structure.

The input for sequencing was whole blood, taken in connection with sensitization to the hapten diphenylcyclopropenone (DPC). This TCR derives from a woman aged 18-29 years with alopecia areata. Some clones in this sample may be carry-over from other donors' samples. The rearranged chain carries TRBV6-2 or TRBV6-3 and TRBJ2-3; TRBD2 is a possible D gene, resting on 5 matching bases. Here the CDR3 is given as CASQRNTDTQYF. The DNA sequence follows: TGTGCCAGCCAGCGGAACACAGATACGCAGTATTTT.